These 28 T cell receptor beta chains originate from one sample sequenced in a study of T cell responses to AZD1222 COVID-19 vaccine (dated by TCRdb to about 2021). The library relied on the immunoSEQ multiplex PCR assay. The immuneACCESS repertoire file appears here via TCRdb, limited to in-frame rearrangements. These files lack a portion of the clones; in checked studies, under half of the deficit traces to unresolved V genes, and the cause of the others is not known. The sample table records about 140,000 clones; approximately 90% of these occur just once. Less than 5% of the sample is in the top ten clones. This sample's time point label indicates: about 28 days (+/-7) after the second vaccine dose. This sample comprised peripheral blood, obtained 28 days after the second AZD1222 dose. All receptors come from an adult who received the AZD1222 COVID-19 vaccine.

The V call is TRBV5-6, the J call TRBJ1-6, with D hard to call. Trimming stripped 3 bases from V and 7 bases from J, with 17 bases between. This CDR3 region has 16 residues. Germline V gives CDR1 SGHDT, CDR2 YYEEEE. CDR3 coding DNA: TGTGCCAGCAGCTCCACGGGGTTCAGACGGAATTCACCCCTCCACTTT. It translates to CASSSTGFRRNSPLHF.

As regards this clone: The junction and the germline gene differ at one end; a read error may be behind it. The rearrangement uses TRBV7-7 and TRBJ1-3; 9 bases are a match to TRBD1. Germline CDR1 reads SSHAT; CDR2 reads FNYEAQ (reference sequence). CDR3 length: 19 amino acids. Here the CDR3 reads CASSEIGQGNYHSGNTIYF. Written as DNA, the CDR3 is TGTGCTAGCAGCGAGATAGGACAGGGGAACTACCACTCTGGAAACACCATATATTTT.

V usage is TRBV7-3 and J usage is TRBJ1-5; D gene uncertain. V lost 1 base and J lost 2, with 9 bases in between. The CDR3 consists of 15 residues. Germline CDR1 SGHTA, CDR2 FQGTGA. CDR3 sequence (DNA): TGTGCCAGCAGCTTAATGGCCCGCGGCAATCAGCCCCAGCATTTT. It yields the protein CASSLMARGNQPQHF.

The chain is built from TRBV25-1 and TRBJ1-1, with a weak D call TRBD1 (5 bases). From germline, CDR1 is MGHDK and CDR2 SYGVNS. The CDR3 covers 14 residues. Trimming stripped 8 bases from V and 10 bases from J, with 23 bases between. The CDR3 nucleotides read TGTGCCAGCTCTACCCCGGGGCAGGCAACGGGAGCTTTCTTT. Protein product: CASSTPGQATGAFF. Using reference TRBV25-1 and TRBJ1-1 for the parts outside the CDR3, the full variable domain is EADIYQTPRYLVIGTGKKITLECSQTMGHDKMYWYQQDPGMELHLIHYSYGVNSTEKGDLSSESTVSRIRTEHFPLTLESARPSHTSQYLCASSTPGQATGAFFGQGTRLTVV.

This chain joins TRBV7-2 and TRBJ2-2; D could derive from TRBD1 or TRBD2 (6 bases each). V shed 1 base and J shed 9 bases, with 12 bases lying between them. Looked up from germline, CDR1 is SGHTA and CDR2 is FQGNSA. The CDR3 covers 14 residues. This chain's CDR3 is CASSLDTGGRELFF. The DNA for the CDR3 is TGTGCCAGCAGCTTAGACACCGGGGGCAGGGAGCTGTTTTTT. Drawing the rest from reference TRBV7-2 and TRBJ2-2, the complete variable domain is GAGVSQSPSNKVTEKGKDVELRCDPISGHTALYWYRQSLGQGLEFLIYFQGNSAPDKSGLPSDRFSAERTGGSVSTLTIQRTQQEDSAVYLCASSLDTGGRELFFGEGSRLTVL.

This chain links TRBV29-1 with TRBJ1-2; no firm D call. The length of the CDR3 is 13 residues. V was trimmed by 3 bases and J by 5 bases, leaving 13 bases between them. Germline V gene data show CDR1 as SQVTM and CDR2 as ANQGSEA. The CDR3 protein is CSVEGSGLYGYTF. The CDR3 nucleotides are TGCAGCGTTGAGGGGAGCGGCCTATATGGCTACACCTTC.

V is TRBV11-2 and J is TRBJ1-5; the D gene is possibly TRBD1 (6 bases). CDR3 length: 14 residues. CDR1 SGHAT and CDR2 FQNNGV come from the germline V gene. Deletions cut 3 bases from V and 5 bases from J, with 11 bases between. Here the CDR3 DNA reads TGTGCCAGCAGCTTCGGGGGGCCGGATCAGCCCCAGCATTTT. It specifies CASSFGGPDQPQHF.

Here the CDR3 reads CATGQETQYF. CDR3 sequence (DNA): TGTGCCACTGGTCAAGAGACCCAGTACTTC. This chain uses TRBV19 with TRBJ2-5; the D is unclear. Germline CDR1 and CDR2: LNHDA and SQIVND (reference sequence). This CDR3 is 10 amino acids long. Trimming took 10 bases from V and 2 from J, leaving 5 bases between them.

V gene TRBV15 combines with J gene TRBJ1-3; D is unclear. CDR1 and CDR2 (germline): LNHNV, YYDKDF (reference sequence). V lost 0 bases to trimming and J lost 0 bases, with 3 bases between them. The CDR3 runs 14 residues. The CDR3 here is CATSRDNSGNTIYF. CDR3 DNA sequence: TGTGCCACCAGCAGAGATAACTCTGGAAACACCATATATTTT. Variable domain in full (rest from reference TRBV15 and TRBJ1-3): DAMVIQNPRYQVTQFGKPVTLSCSQTLNHNVMYWYQQKSSQAPKLLFHYYDKDFNNEADTPDNFQSRRPNTSFCFLDIRSPGLGDTAMYLCATSRDNSGNTIYFGEGSWLTVV.

The J gene is TRBJ2-7, the V gene TRBV28; D is possibly TRBD2 (6 bases). CDR3 length: 14 amino acids. The germline V gene encodes CDR1 MDHEN and CDR2 SYDVKM. For the CDR3, the DNA is TGTGCTATCTGGGACTCTCCAACGACCTACGAGCAGTACTTC. This sequence encodes CAIWDSPTTYEQYF.

V is TRBV12-3 or TRBV12-4 and J is TRBJ1-1, with D possibly being TRBD1 (5 bases). This CDR3 is built from 12 residues. Between the trimmed V and J ends, which lost 5 bases and 6 bases, there was a span of 10 bases. CDR3 nucleotide sequence: TGTGCCAGCAGTCGTCAGGGAGCTGAAGCTTTCTTT. Its protein product is CASSRQGAEAFF.

The chain combines TRBV11-2 with TRBJ2-5; 8 bases fit TRBD2. Losses at the gene ends were 3 bases for V and 5 bases for J; bases not matched to a gene: 11. This CDR3 contains 16 residues. The V gene's germline CDR1 is SGHAT and CDR2 FQNNGV. The CDR3 protein is CASSFLTGLGGETQYF. The CDR3 region has the DNA TGTGCCAGCAGCTTTCTAACGGGACTAGGAGGGGAGACCCAGTACTTC.

This chain uses TRBV9 with TRBJ1-2; the match to TRBD1 covers 9 bases. The germline CDR1 and CDR2 sequences are SGDLS and YYNGEE. Trimming removed 3 bases from V and 8 bases from J; junction bases left unmatched: 8. The CDR3 is 14 residues long. DNA of the CDR3: TGTGCCAGCAGCGGCCCGGACAGGGGAGACGGCTACACCTTC. It translates to CASSGPDRGDGYTF.

As concerns this clone: The junction does not match germline at one end; this may be a read error. CDR3 sequence (DNA): TGTGCCAGCAGCACCGGGACGGCGATCGACTTC. Residues: CASSTGTAIDF. V and J are TRBV3-1 (or the pseudogene TRBV3-2) and TRBJ2-5, with D perhaps being TRBD1 or TRBD2 (5 bases each). In germline, CDR1 is LGHDT, CDR2 YNNKEL (reference sequence). The CDR3 consists of 11 residues.

The rearrangement links TRBV19 to TRBJ1-2; no reliable D call. Germline V CDR1 and CDR2: LNHDA, SQIVND (reference sequence). This CDR3 has 13 residues. V dropped 0 bases and J dropped 8 bases, with 10 bases sitting between them. The CDR3 bases are TGTGCCAGTAGTATAGATGAAAGGGCGGGCTACACCTTC. It codes for CASSIDERAGYTF.

This clone was detected once. This sequence joins TRBV27 and TRBJ2-7, with D possibly TRBD2 on 6 matching bases. Trimming cost V 6 bases and J 0 bases, with 9 bases left between them. The germline V gene encodes CDR1 MNHEY and CDR2 SMNVEV (reference sequence). The CDR3 sequence is 13 residues long. This CDR3 is CASRPGASYEQYF. For the CDR3, the DNA is TGTGCCAGCAGGCCGGGAGCCTCCTACGAGCAGTACTTC.

V and J are TRBV5-4 and TRBJ2-7; possible D gene TRBD1, 8 bases. This CDR3 has 14 amino acids. Germline V gene data show CDR1 as SGHNT and CDR2 as YYREEE (reference sequence). Between the trimmed V and J ends, which lost 4 bases and 2 bases, there was a span of 13 bases. The CDR3 DNA is TGTGCCAGCAGCCCAGCGGGACAGGCCTACGAGCAGTACTTC. This codes for CASSPAGQAYEQYF.

The chain uses TRBV7-9 and TRBJ2-1; TRBD1 is a possible D gene (6 bases). V was cut by 10 bases and J by 4 bases, with 11 bases left in between. The CDR3 has 12 amino acids. From germline, CDR1 is SEHNR and CDR2 FQNEAQ (reference sequence). CDR3 in amino acids: CATQGPYNEQFF. In DNA, the CDR3 is TGTGCCACCCAGGGGCCGTACAATGAGCAGTTCTTC.

The V call is TRBV10-3, the J call TRBJ1-1; D unresolved. The V gene's germline CDR1 is ENHRY and CDR2 SYGVKD. V lost 1 base to trimming and J lost 4 bases, with 4 bases between them. CDR3 length: 12 amino acids. The CDR3 spells CAISELFTEAFF. The CDR3 nucleotides are TGTGCCATCAGTGAGTTATTCACTGAAGCTTTCTTT.

Note on this clone: Germline is not matched at one junction end, which may reflect a read error. CDR3 nucleotides: TGTGCCAGCAGATTGGGACGACAGCTATCTAACTATGGCTACACCTTC. Encoded protein: CASRLGRQLSNYGYTF. This chain joins TRBV5-5 and TRBJ1-2; weak D call: TRBD1 (5 bases). CDR3 size: 16 residues. From germline, CDR1 is SGHKS and CDR2 YYEKEE (reference sequence). The entire variable domain, with the rest obtained from reference TRBV5-5 and TRBJ1-2, is as follows: DAGVTQSPTHLIKTRGQQVTLRCSPISGHKSVSWYQQVLGQGPQFIFQYYEKEERGRGNFPDRFSARQFPNYSSELNVNALLLGDSALYLCASRLGRQLSNYGYTFGSGTRLTVV.

With regard to this clone: Other nucleotide sequences in the sample specify the same CDR3. V is TRBV5-4 and J is TRBJ2-3; D may be TRBD1 or TRBD2 (5 bases each). Germline values: CDR1 SGHNT, CDR2 YYREEE (reference sequence). Trimming shortened V by 0 bases and J by 1 base, and 9 bases separated the two germline ends. This CDR3 comprises 15 residues. CDR3 coding DNA: TGTGCCAGCAGCTTGGGAGGGGCCGGCACAGATACGCAGTATTTT. Translation: CASSLGGAGTDTQYF.

The rearrangement links TRBV7-3 to TRBJ2-1; a possible D gene is TRBD2 (5 bases). V dropped 5 bases and J dropped 8 bases, with 10 bases sitting between them. The CDR3 contains 12 residues. From germline, CDR1 is SGHTA and CDR2 FQGTGA. The CDR3, as DNA: TGTGCCAGCAGCATACTAGGGCATGAGCAGTTCTTC. It yields the protein CASSILGHEQFF.

The rearrangement joins TRBV3-1 (or the pseudogene TRBV3-2) to TRBJ1-6; TRBD1 might be the D (5 bases). Trimming shortened V by 4 bases and J by 9 bases, and 13 bases separated the two germline ends. The CDR3 spans 14 residues. Germline CDR1 is LGHDT and CDR2 is YNNKEL (reference sequence). DNA of the CDR3: TGTGCCAGCAGCCTGCAGGGCCCCGGTTCACCCCTCCACTTT. This codes for CASSLQGPGSPLHF.

The rearrangement uses TRBV7-2 and TRBJ1-5, with D maybe TRBD1 (5 bases). CDR1 is SGHTA and CDR2 is FQGNSA in the germline V gene. Deletions cut 7 bases from V and 5 bases from J, with 18 bases between. This CDR3 spans 15 amino acids. CDR3 region: CASTQYRGTDQPQHF. The CDR3 region has the DNA TGTGCCAGCACCCAATACCGCGGGACGGATCAGCCCCAGCATTTT.

V is TRBV15 and J is TRBJ2-5, with D hard to call. The V end lost 0 bases, the J end lost 5 bases, and 7 bases lay between the germline ends. Germline CDR1 is LNHNV and CDR2 is YYDKDF (reference sequence). The length of the CDR3 is 13 residues. The chain's CDR3 is CATSRDSIETQYF. The CDR3 region has the DNA TGTGCCACCAGCAGAGATTCGATTGAGACCCAGTACTTC.

V usage is TRBV7-6 and J usage is TRBJ1-1; 10 positions match TRBD1. The CDR3 extends over 15 amino acids. The V gene's germline CDR1 is SGHVS and CDR2 FNYEAQ. The junction had 2 bases not matched to a gene; V was cut back by 1 base and J by 3 bases. The CDR3 nucleotides read TGTGCCAGCAGCTTAGGGACAGGGGGTCACACTGAAGCTTTCTTT. This codes for CASSLGTGGHTEAFF.

The chain has TRBV27 and TRBJ2-1, with a tentative D call TRBD2 (7 bases). V gave up 6 bases and J gave up 2 bases, with 14 bases separating them. This CDR3 has 15 amino acids. Germline CDR1 MNHEY, CDR2 SMNVEV (reference sequence). CDR3 protein: CASSLWEGAYNEQFF. DNA for the CDR3: TGTGCCAGCAGCCTCTGGGAGGGGGCCTACAATGAGCAGTTCTTC.

The chain links TRBV3-1 (or the pseudogene TRBV3-2) to TRBJ1-6; D might be TRBD1 (6 bases). Trimming removed 3 bases from V and 7 bases from J, with 10 bases in between. Germline assignment: CDR1 LGHDT and CDR2 YNNKEL (reference sequence). The CDR3 sequence is 14 residues long. CDR3 coding DNA: TGTGCCAGCAGCCAGAGGGGACAAAATTCACCCCTCCACTTT. Its protein is CASSQRGQNSPLHF.